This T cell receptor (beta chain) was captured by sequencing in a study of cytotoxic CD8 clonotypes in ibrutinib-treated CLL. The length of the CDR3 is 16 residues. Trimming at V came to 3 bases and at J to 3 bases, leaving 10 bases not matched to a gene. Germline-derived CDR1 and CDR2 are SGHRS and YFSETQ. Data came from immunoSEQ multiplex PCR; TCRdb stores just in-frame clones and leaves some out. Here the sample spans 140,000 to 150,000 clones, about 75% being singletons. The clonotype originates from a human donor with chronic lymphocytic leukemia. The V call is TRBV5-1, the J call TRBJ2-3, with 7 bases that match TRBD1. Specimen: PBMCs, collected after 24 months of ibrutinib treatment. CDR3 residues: CASSSGTEVRTDTQYF. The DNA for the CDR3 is TGCGCCAGCAGCTCGGGGACAGAGGTGAGGACAGATACGCAGTATTTT.